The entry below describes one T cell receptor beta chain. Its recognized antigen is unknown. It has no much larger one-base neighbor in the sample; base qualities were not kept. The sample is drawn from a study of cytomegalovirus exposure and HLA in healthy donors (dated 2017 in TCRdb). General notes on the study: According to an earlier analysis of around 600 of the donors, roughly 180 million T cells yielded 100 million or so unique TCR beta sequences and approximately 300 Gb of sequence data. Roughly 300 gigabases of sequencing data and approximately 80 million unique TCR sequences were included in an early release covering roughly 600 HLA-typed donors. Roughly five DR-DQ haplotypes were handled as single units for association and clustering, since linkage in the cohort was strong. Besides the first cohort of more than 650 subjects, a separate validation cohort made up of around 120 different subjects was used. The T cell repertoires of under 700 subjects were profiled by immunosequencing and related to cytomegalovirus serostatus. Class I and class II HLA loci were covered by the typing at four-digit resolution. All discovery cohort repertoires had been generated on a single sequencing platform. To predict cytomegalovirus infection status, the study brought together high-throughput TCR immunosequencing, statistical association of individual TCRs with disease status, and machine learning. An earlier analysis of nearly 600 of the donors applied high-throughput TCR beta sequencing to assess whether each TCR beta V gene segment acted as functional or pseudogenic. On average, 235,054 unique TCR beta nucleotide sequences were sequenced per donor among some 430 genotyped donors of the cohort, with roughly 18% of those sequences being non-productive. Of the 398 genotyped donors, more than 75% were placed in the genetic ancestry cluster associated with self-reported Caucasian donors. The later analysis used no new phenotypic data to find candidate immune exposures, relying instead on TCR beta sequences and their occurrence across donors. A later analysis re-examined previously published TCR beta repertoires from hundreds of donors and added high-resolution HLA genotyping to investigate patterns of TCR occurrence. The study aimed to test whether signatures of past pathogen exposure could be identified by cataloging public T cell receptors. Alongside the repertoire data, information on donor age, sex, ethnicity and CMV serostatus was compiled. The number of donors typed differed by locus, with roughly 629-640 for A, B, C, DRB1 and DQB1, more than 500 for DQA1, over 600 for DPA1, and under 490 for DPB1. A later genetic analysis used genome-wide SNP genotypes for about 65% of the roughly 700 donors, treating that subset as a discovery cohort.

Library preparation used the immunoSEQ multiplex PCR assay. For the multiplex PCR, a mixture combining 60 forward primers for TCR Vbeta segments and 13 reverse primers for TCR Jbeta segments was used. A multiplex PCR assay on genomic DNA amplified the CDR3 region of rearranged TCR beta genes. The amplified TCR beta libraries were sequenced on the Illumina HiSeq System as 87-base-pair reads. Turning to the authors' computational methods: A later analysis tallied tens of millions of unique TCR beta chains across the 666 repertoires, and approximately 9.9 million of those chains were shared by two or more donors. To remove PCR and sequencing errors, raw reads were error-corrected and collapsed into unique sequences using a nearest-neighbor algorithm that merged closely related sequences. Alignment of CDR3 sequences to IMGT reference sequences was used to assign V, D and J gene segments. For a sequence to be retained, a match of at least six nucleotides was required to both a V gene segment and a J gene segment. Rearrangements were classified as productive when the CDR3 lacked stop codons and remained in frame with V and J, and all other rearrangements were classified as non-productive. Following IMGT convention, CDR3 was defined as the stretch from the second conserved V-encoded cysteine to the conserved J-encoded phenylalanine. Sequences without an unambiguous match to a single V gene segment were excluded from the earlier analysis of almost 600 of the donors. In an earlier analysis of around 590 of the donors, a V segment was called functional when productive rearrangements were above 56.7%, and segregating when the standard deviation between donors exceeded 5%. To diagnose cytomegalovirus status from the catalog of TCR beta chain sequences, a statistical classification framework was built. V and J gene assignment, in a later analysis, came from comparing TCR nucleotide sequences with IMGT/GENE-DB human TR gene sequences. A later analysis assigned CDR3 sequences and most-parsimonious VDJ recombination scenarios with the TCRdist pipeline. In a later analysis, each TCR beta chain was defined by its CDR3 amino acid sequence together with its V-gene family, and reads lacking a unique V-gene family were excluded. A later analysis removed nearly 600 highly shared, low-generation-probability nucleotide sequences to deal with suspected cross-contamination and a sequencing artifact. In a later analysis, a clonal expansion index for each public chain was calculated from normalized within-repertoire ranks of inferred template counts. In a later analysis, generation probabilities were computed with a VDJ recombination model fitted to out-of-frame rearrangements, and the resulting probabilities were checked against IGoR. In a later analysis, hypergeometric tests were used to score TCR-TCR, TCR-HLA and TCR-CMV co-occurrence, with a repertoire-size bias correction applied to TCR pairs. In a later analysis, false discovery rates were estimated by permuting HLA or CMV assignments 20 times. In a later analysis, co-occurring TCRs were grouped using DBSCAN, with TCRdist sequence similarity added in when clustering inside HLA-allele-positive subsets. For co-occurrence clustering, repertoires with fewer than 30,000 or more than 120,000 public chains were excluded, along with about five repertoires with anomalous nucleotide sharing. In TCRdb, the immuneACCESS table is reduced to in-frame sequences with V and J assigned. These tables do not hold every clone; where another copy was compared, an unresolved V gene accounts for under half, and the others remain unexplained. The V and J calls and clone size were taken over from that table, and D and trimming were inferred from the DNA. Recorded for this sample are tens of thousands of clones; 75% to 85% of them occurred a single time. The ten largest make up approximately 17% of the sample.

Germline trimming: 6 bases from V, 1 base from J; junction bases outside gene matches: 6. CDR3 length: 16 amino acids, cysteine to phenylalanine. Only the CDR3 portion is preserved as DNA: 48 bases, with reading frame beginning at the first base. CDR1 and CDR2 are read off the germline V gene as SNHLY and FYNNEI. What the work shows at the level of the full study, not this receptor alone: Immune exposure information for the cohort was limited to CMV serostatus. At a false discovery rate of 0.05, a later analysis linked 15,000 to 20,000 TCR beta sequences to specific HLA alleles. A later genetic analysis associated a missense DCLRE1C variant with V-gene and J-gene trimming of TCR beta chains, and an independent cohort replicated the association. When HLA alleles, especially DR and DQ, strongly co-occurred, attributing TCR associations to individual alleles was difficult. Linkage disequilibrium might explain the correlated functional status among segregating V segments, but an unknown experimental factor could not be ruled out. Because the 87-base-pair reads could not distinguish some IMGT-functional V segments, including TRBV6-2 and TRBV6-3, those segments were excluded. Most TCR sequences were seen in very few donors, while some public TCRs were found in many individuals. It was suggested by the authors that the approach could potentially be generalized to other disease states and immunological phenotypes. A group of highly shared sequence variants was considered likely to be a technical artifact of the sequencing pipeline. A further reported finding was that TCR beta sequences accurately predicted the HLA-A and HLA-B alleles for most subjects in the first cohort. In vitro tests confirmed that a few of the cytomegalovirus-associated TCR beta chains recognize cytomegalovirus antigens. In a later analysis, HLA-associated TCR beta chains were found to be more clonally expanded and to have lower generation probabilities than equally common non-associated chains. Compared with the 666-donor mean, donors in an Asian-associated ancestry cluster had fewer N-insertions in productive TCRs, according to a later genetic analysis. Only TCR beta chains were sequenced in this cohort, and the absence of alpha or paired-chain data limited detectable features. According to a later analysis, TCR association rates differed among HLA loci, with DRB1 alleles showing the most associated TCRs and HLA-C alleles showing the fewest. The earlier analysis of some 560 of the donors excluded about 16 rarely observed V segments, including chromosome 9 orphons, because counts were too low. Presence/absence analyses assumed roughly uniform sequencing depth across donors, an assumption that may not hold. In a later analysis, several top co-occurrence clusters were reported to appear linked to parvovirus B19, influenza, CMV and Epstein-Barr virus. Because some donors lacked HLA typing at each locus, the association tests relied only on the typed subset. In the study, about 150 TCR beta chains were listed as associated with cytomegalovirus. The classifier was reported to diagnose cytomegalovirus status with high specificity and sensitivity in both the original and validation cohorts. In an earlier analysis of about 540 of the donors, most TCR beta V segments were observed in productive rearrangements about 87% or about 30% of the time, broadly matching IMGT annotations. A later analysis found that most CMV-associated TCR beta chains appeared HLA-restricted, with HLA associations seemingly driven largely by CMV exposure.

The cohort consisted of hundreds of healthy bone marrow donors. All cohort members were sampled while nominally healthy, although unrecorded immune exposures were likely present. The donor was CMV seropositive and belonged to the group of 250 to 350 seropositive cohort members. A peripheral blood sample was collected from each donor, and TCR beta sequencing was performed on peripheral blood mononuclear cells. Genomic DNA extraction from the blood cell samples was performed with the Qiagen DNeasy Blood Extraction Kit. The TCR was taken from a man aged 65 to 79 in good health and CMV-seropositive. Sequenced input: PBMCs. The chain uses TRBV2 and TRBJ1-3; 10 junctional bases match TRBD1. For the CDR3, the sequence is CASSSDRGRSGNTIYF. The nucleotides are TGTGCCAGCAGCAGCGACAGGGGGCGATCTGGAAACACCATATATTTT. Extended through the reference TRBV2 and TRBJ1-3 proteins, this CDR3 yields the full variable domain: EPEVTQTPSHQVTQMGQEVILRCVPISNHLYFYWYRQILGQKVEFLVSFYNNEISEKSEIFDDQFSVERPDGSNFTLKIRSTKLEDSAMYFCASSSDRGRSGNTIYFGEGSWLTVV.